This TCR beta chain originates from a study of patients and donors after allogeneic stem cell transplantation. Germline assignment: CDR1 DFQATT and CDR2 SNEGSKA (reference sequence). Trimming pared 5 bases from V and 2 bases from J, leaving 9 bases between. The CDR3 runs 13 residues. This clonotype was counted between two and nine times. Each CDR3 protein gets one entry after TCRdb re-called the RT-PCR reads with MiXCR. The repertoire holds 90,000 to 130,000 distinct CDR3 sequences, with around 33% as singletons. Sequencing was done on a sample of blood, either unsorted or a sorted T cell fraction (not recorded which). The chain links TRBV20-1 to TRBJ2-2; D is unclear. The receptor's source is a human donor who was either an allogeneic HSCT recipient or a stem cell or donor lymphocyte infusion donor (not recorded which). It is not recorded whose cells these are; they may come from a transplant donor. CDR3: CSADQLNTGELFF. The CDR3 DNA follows: TGCAGTGCTGATCAACTCAACACCGGGGAGCTGTTTTTT.